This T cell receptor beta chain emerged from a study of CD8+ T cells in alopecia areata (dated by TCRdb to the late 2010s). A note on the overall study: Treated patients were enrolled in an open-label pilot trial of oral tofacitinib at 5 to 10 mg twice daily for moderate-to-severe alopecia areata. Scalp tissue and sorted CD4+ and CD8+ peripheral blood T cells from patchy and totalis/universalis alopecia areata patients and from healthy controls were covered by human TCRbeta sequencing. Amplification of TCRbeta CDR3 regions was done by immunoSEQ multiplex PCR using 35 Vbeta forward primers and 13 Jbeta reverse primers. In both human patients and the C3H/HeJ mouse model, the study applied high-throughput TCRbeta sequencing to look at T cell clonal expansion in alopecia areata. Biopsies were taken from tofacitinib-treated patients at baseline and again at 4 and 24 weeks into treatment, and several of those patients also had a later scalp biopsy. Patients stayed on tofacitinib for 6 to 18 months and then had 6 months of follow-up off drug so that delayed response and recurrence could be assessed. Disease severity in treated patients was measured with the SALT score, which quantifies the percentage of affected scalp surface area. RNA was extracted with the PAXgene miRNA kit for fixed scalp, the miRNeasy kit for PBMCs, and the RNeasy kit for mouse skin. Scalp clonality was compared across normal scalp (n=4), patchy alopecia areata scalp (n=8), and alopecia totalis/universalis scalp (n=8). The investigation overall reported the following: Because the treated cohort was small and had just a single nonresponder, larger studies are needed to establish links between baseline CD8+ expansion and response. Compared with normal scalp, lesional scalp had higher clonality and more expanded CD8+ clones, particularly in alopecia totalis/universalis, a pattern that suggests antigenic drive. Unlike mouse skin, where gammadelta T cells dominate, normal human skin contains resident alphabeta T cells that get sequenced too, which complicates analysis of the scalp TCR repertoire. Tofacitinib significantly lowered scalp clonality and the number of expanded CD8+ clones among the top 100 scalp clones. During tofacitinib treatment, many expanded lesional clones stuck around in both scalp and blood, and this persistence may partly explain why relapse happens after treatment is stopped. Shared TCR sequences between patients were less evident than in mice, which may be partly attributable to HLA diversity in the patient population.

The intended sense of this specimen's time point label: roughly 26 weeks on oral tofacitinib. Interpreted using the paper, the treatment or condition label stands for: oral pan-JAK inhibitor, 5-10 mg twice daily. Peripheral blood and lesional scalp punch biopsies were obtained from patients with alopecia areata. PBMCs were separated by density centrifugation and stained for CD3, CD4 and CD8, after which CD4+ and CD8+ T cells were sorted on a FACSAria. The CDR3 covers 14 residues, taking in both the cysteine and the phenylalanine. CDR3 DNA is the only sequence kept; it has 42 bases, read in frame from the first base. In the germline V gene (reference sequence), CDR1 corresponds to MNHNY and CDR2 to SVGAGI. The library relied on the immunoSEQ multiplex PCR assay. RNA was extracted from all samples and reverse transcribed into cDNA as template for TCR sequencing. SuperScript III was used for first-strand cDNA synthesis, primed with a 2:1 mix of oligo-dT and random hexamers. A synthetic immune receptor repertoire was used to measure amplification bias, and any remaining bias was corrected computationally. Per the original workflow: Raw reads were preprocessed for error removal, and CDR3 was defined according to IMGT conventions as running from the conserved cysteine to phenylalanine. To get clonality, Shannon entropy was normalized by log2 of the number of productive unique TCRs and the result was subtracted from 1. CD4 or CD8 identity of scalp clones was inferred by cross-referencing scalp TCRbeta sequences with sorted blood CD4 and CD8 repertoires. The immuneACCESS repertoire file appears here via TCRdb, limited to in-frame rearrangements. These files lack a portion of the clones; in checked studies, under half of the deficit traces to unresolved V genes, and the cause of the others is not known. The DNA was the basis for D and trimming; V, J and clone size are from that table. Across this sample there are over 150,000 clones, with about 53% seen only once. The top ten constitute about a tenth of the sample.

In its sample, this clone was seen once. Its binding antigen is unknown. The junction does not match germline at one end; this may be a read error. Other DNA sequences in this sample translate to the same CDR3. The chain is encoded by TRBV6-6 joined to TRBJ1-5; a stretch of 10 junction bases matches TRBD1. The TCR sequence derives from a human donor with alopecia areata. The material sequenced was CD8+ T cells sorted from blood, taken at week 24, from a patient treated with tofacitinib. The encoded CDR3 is CASHRDRGSQPQHF. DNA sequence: TGCGCCAGCCATAGGGACAGGGGAAGTCAGCCCCAGCATTTT.